The 19 T cell receptor beta chains reported below all come from one sample, sequenced in a study of early T cells in non-severe SARS-CoV-2 infection. One entry per CDR3 protein, called by TCRdb with MiXCR from the 5' RACE reads. The sample consists of 45,000 to 65,000 distinct CDR3 sequences, approximately 12% of them appearing once. Sequenced material: whole blood, taken at baseline. Receptors were obtained from an adult who was a healthcare worker with PCR-confirmed SARS-CoV-2 infection or an uninfected control (not recorded which).

In this sample, this clonotype turned up many times. The rearrangement uses TRBV7-9 and TRBJ2-1; TRBD1 is a possible D gene (5 bases). The V and J ends lost 2 bases and 4 bases respectively, with 9 bases between them. Germline CDR1 reads SEHNR; CDR2 reads FQNEAQ (reference sequence). CDR3 length: 14 residues. CDR3 in amino acids: CASSLSSGYNEQFF. The CDR3 DNA is TGTGCCAGCAGCTTATCTTCAGGGTACAATGAGCAGTTCTTC. Using reference TRBV7-9 and TRBJ2-1 for the parts outside the CDR3, the full variable domain is DTGVSQNPRHKITKRGQNVTFRCDPISEHNRLYWYRQTLGQGPEFLTYFQNEAQLEKSRLLSDRFSAERPKGSFSTLEIQRTEQGDSAMYLCASSLSSGYNEQFFGPGTRLTVL.

This clonotype was detected many times. The V and J genes are TRBV7-6 and TRBJ2-3; 7 bases agree with TRBD2. Germline-derived CDR1 and CDR2 are SGHVS and FNYEAQ. V gave up 1 base and J gave up 5 bases; unmatched junction bases: 6. This CDR3 spans 15 amino acids. The CDR3 region is CASSLVASGIDTQYF. The CDR3 DNA reads as TGTGCCAGCAGCTTAGTCGCTAGCGGAATAGATACGCAGTATTTT.

This clonotype occurred a few times. The chain couples TRBV18 to TRBJ2-1, with D perhaps matching TRBD2 (6 bases). Germline loops: CDR1 KGHSH, CDR2 LQKENI. The CDR3 is 15 amino acids. Trimming removed 2 bases from V and 6 bases from J, with 14 bases in between. CDR3 protein: CASSPSGSSGNEQFF. In DNA, the CDR3 is TGTGCCAGCTCACCATCGGGGAGTAGCGGCAATGAGCAGTTCTTC. Supplemented by reference TRBV18 and TRBJ2-1, the full variable domain reads NAGVMQNPRHLVRRRGQEARLRCSPMKGHSHVYWYRQLPEEGLKFMVYLQKENIIDESGMPKERFSAEFPKEGPSILRIQQVVRGDSAAYFCASSPSGSSGNEQFFGPGTRLTVL.

Only a few counts were recorded for this clonotype. The CDR3 here is CASSPDTTGELFF. The CDR3 DNA reads TGTGCCAGCTCACCAGACACCACCGGGGAGCTGTTTTTT. This chain connects TRBV18 to TRBJ2-2; D not certain. CDR1 is KGHSH, CDR2 LQKENI, per germline. The CDR3 spans 13 residues. Trimming left V 2 bases short and J 4 bases short, with 5 bases between.

This chain connects TRBV6-2 or TRBV6-3 to TRBJ1-4; maybe TRBD1 (5 bases). Between the trimmed V and J ends, which lost 5 bases and 5 bases, there was a span of 15 bases. The CDR3 sequence is 15 residues long. Germline V gene sequence: CDR1 MNHEY, CDR2 SVGEGT. For the CDR3, the DNA is TGTGCCAGCAGTCGAAACCGACGGGGGAATGAAAAACTGTTTTTT. It codes for CASSRNRRGNEKLFF.

Worth noting for this clonotype: The junction departs from the called germline gene at one end, perhaps through a read error. The chain uses TRBV11-3 and TRBJ2-7; D call uncertain. CDR3 length equals 13 residues. Germline V gives CDR1 SGHNT, CDR2 YENEEA. For the CDR3, the DNA is TGTGCCAGCAGCTTAGAGGCTTCCTCCGAGCAGTACTTC. Translated, it gives CASSLEASSEQYF.

This clonotype was recorded a few times. The genes are TRBV11-2 and TRBJ1-1; D ambiguous. V dropped 1 base and J dropped 0 bases, with 12 bases sitting between them. The CDR3 contains 16 residues. Per the germline V gene, CDR1 is SGHAT and CDR2 is FQNNGV. The CDR3 region has the DNA TGTGCCAGCAGCTTAGGGGGTCTTCCCATGAACACTGAAGCTTTCTTT. It specifies CASSLGGLPMNTEAFF.

The chain joins TRBV3-1 to TRBJ2-7, with 12 bases that match TRBD2. V trimming: 0 bases; J trimming: 0 bases; junction bases outside the gene matches: 18. Germline loops: CDR1 LGHDT, CDR2 YNNKEL (reference sequence). The CDR3 consists of 22 residues. The CDR3 DNA follows: TGTGCCAGCAGCCAAGATTATCGGCTAGCGGGAGGGCTAAGTAGCCTCTCCTACGAGCAGTACTTC. It yields the protein CASSQDYRLAGGLSSLSYEQYF.

The chain employs TRBV27 and TRBJ2-1; 11 bases fit TRBD2. Germline V lookup: CDR1 MNHEY, CDR2 SMNVEV (reference sequence). The V gene end was trimmed by 2 bases and the J gene end by 6 bases; junction bases not matched to a gene: 6. The CDR3 consists of 16 residues. The CDR3 here is CASSLLSGLAGNEQFF. CDR3 nucleotide sequence: TGTGCCAGCAGTTTACTCTCCGGACTAGCGGGCAATGAGCAGTTCTTC.

J is TRBJ2-5 and V is TRBV7-9; D might be TRBD2 (5 bases). Germline V lookup: CDR1 SEHNR, CDR2 FQNEAQ (reference sequence). The CDR3 spans 13 residues. Trimming shortened V by 7 bases and J by 4 bases, and 13 bases separated the two germline ends. CDR3 loop: CASTQTNRETQYF. In DNA form, the CDR3 reads TGTGCCAGCACCCAGACTAACAGAGAGACCCAGTACTTC.

This clonotype appeared a few times. The chain is built from TRBV6-2 or TRBV6-3 and TRBJ1-1; perhaps TRBD1 as D (6 bases). The CDR3 is made up of 15 amino acids. V lost 5 bases and J 4 bases, leaving 17 bases between the germline ends. Germline lookup yields CDR1 MNHEY and CDR2 SVGEGT. CDR3 sequence: CASSRAAGAGTEAFF. The CDR3 nucleotides are TGTGCCAGCAGTCGGGCGGCAGGGGCTGGCACTGAAGCTTTCTTT.

A remark on this clonotype: An end of the junction does not agree with germline; a read error may underlie this. The chain couples TRBV27 to TRBJ2-6; D possibly corresponds to TRBD2 (6 bases). Germline-derived CDR1 and CDR2 are MNHEY and SMNVEV (reference sequence). The CDR3 has 16 amino acids. CDR3: CASSPGTLPGTNVLTF. For the CDR3, the DNA is TGTGCCAGCTCCCCGGGGACTCTACCTGGGACCAACGTCCTGACTTTC.

This clonotype was seen more than once but under ten times. This chain connects TRBV20-1 to TRBJ2-1; a possible D gene is TRBD2 (5 bases). Germline V gene data show CDR1 as DFQATT and CDR2 as SNEGSKA (reference sequence). CDR3 size: 14 residues. V was clipped by 5 bases and J by 2 bases, with 13 bases between them. CDR3 loop: CSAHLRTAYNEQFF. The DNA for the CDR3 is TGCAGTGCTCACCTAAGGACTGCCTACAATGAGCAGTTCTTC.

This clonotype was detected many times. The chain carries TRBV7-3 and TRBJ1-1; a possible D gene is TRBD1 (6 bases). Trimming stripped 5 bases from V and 1 base from J, with 14 bases between. CDR1 and CDR2 (germline): SGHTA, FQGTGA. The length of the CDR3 is 15 residues. The CDR3 protein is CASSPGARRNTEAFF. CDR3 nucleotide sequence: TGTGCCAGCAGCCCAGGGGCAAGGCGGAACACTGAAGCTTTCTTT.

The chain is built from TRBV6-2 or TRBV6-3 and TRBJ1-1; D is ambiguous. Germline CDR1 and CDR2: MNHEY and SVGEGT. V lost 2 bases and J lost 4, with 17 bases in between. The CDR3 is 16 residues long. As DNA, the CDR3 is TGTGCCAGCAGTTACCCTAAGGGAGTTTTTGGCACTGAAGCTTTCTTT. Residues: CASSYPKGVFGTEAFF.

Only a few counts were recorded for this clonotype. The CDR3 protein is CATGTSGGSYNEQFF. The CDR3 bases are TGCGCCACCGGGACTAGCGGGGGCTCCTACAATGAGCAGTTCTTC. The gene calls are TRBV10-1 and TRBJ2-1; 14 nucleotides match TRBD2. V lost 10 bases, J lost 0 bases, and 2 bases stayed unmatched. This CDR3 contains 15 residues. Germline CDR1 is WNHNN and CDR2 is SYGVQD (reference sequence).

This clonotype was observed a handful of times. V gene TRBV28 combines with J gene TRBJ2-7; D is ambiguous. Germline V gives CDR1 MDHEN, CDR2 SYDVKM. V was clipped by 8 bases and J by 2 bases, with 7 bases between them. The CDR3 extends over 11 amino acids. DNA for the CDR3: TGTGCCAGCGGGGTGACCTACGAGCAGTACTTC. Protein product: CASGVTYEQYF.

V gene TRBV6-5 combines with J gene TRBJ2-7; D gene unclear. Between the trimmed V and J ends, which lost 6 bases and 4 bases, there was a span of 16 bases. The CDR3 contains 14 residues. Germline V gene lookup returns CDR1 MNHEY and CDR2 SVGAGI. The CDR3 spells CASRPRAGQYEQYF. As DNA, the CDR3 is TGTGCCAGCAGGCCTAGGGCAGGTCAATACGAGCAGTACTTC.

The chain joins TRBV10-1 to TRBJ2-7; D may be TRBD2 (5 bases). CDR1 WNHNN and CDR2 SYGVQD come from the germline V gene (reference sequence). The CDR3 runs to 16 residues. Trimming took off 4 bases at V and 3 bases at J, with 19 bases between the two ends. The CDR3 reads CASSAGRAGQFYEQYF. The CDR3 region has the DNA TGCGCCAGCAGTGCGGGCCGGGCGGGCCAGTTCTACGAGCAGTACTTC.